The 17 T cell receptor beta chains in this list originate from one sample, sequenced in a study of cytomegalovirus exposure and HLA in healthy donors (dated by TCRdb to about 2017). The library relied on the immunoSEQ multiplex PCR assay. A mixture of 60 forward primers for TCR Vbeta segments and 13 reverse primers for TCR Jbeta segments was used in the multiplex PCR. Held by TCRdb, this immuneACCESS table contains in-frame sequences only and omits some clones. Under half of the omission traces to an unresolved V gene where checked; the cause of the rest is unknown. A total of about 70,000 clones appear in this sample, about nine tenths of them only once. Jointly, the top ten make up roughly 2% of the sample. The specimen sequenced was PBMCs. These receptor sequences come from a young woman in good health and CMV-seronegative.

This chain connects TRBV18 to TRBJ2-5, with unresolved D. This CDR3 comprises 12 residues. The V end was cut by 3 bases, the J end by 5 bases, with 7 bases between. The V gene's germline CDR1 is KGHSH and CDR2 LQKENI. Here the CDR3 reads CASSPYSETQYF. The CDR3, as DNA: TGTGCCAGCTCACCCTATAGTGAGACCCAGTACTTC.

The chain links TRBV19 to TRBJ1-2; the match to TRBD1 covers 7 bases. The trim removed 7 bases at V and 5 bases at J, leaving 13 bases unmatched. The CDR3 length is 15 residues. CDR1 and CDR2 (germline): LNHDA, SQIVND (reference sequence). The CDR3 is CASNSDRTVLYGYTF. CDR3 bases: TGTGCCAGTAATTCGGACAGGACAGTTTTATATGGCTACACCTTC.

The gene calls are TRBV5-5 and TRBJ2-7, with 7 bases that match TRBD1. The germline gives CDR1 SGHKS, CDR2 YYEKEE (reference sequence). This CDR3 region has 15 residues. The V gene end was trimmed by 6 bases and the J gene end by 0 bases; junction bases not matched to a gene: 9. The CDR3 DNA is TGTGCCAGCAAACAGGACAGGACAATCTCCTACGAGCAGTACTTC. Translating gives CASKQDRTISYEQYF.

The chain has TRBV19 and TRBJ2-7; perhaps TRBD2 as D (5 bases). Deletions cut 4 bases from V and 3 bases from J, with 13 bases between. The CDR3 has 14 residues. The germline gives CDR1 LNHDA, CDR2 SQIVND (reference sequence). DNA for the CDR3: TGTGCCAGTAGTACCCTCCCAGGAGGCTACGAGCAGTACTTC. This encodes CASSTLPGGYEQYF.

This clone was seen once. This sequence joins TRBV11-2 and TRBJ1-1; TRBD1 matches 8 bases. CDR3 size: 17 residues. J lost 0 bases, V lost 3 bases, and 9 bases had no gene match. Germline V gives CDR1 SGHAT, CDR2 FQNNGV. The CDR3 DNA follows: TGTGCCAGCAGCTTTCTATGGTCGGGACAGGTGAACACTGAAGCTTTCTTT. This codes for CASSFLWSGQVNTEAFF.

The table lists this clone with a few counts. The chain uses TRBV4-1 and TRBJ2-7; 10 bases are shared with TRBD2. The CDR3 consists of 15 residues. V gave up 0 bases and J gave up 2 bases; unmatched junction bases: 1. Per germline, CDR1 MGHRA and CDR2 YSYEKL. The CDR3 protein is CASSQDSGRAYEQYF. The DNA of the CDR3 is TGCGCCAGCAGCCAAGACAGCGGGAGGGCCTACGAGCAGTACTTC.

The chain has TRBV29-1 and TRBJ2-5; weak D call: TRBD2 (6 bases). Germline-derived CDR1 and CDR2 are SQVTM and ANQGSEA. This CDR3 spans 14 amino acids. Trimming left V 5 bases short and J 1 base short, with 14 bases between. The CDR3 DNA reads as TGCAGCGTTAGACCGGGACTCCCCCAAGAGACCCAGTACTTC. The encoded protein is CSVRPGLPQETQYF.

V usage is TRBV6-1 and J usage is TRBJ1-4; 7 bases are a match to TRBD1. The CDR3 is made up of 14 amino acids. Germline CDR1 MNHNS, CDR2 SASEGT. V dropped 5 bases and J dropped 4; count of bases not matched to a gene: 4. CDR3 DNA: TGTGCCAGCAGTTATGACAGGGTTAATGAAAAACTGTTTTTT. As protein: CASSYDRVNEKLFF.

In the case of this clone: Other DNA sequences from this sample encode an identical CDR3 as well. This chain joins TRBV27 and TRBJ2-7, with D tentatively TRBD2 (6 bases). V was clipped by 2 bases and J by 5 bases, with 7 bases between them. The CDR3 consists of 12 residues. Germline loops: CDR1 MNHEY, CDR2 SMNVEV (reference sequence). CDR3 in amino acids: CASSLGGNEQYF. CDR3 nucleotide sequence: TGTGCCAGCAGTTTAGGGGGGAACGAGCAGTACTTC.

The chain joins TRBV28 to TRBJ2-3; 8 nucleotides agree with TRBD2. V lost 7 bases and J lost 0; bases outside the gene matches: 18. The germline gives CDR1 MDHEN, CDR2 SYDVKM. The CDR3 is 19 residues long. The DNA of the CDR3 is TGTGCCAGCACCCTCGTCGGAGAGCGGGAGCATCGGAGCACAGATACGCAGTATTTT. It codes for CASTLVGEREHRSTDTQYF. Variable domain in full (rest from reference TRBV28 and TRBJ2-3): DVKVTQSSRYLVKRTGEKVFLECVQDMDHENMFWYRQDPGLGLRLIYFSYDVKMKEKGDIPEGYSVSREKKERFSLILESASTNQTSMYLCASTLVGEREHRSTDTQYFGPGTRLTVL.

The rearrangement joins TRBV19 to TRBJ1-4; TRBD1 aligns across 9 bases. V was clipped by 6 bases and J by 6 bases; unmatched bases: 2. The CDR3 consists of 13 residues. Per germline, CDR1 LNHDA and CDR2 SQIVND (reference sequence). The CDR3 reads CASRGTGYEKLFF. The DNA of the CDR3 is TGTGCCAGTAGGGGGACAGGGTATGAAAAACTGTTTTTT.

The V and J genes are TRBV29-1 and TRBJ2-7, with D maybe TRBD1 (5 bases). Germline V CDR1 and CDR2: SQVTM, ANQGSEA. This CDR3 is built from 15 residues. V dropped 7 bases and J dropped 1 base, with 20 bases sitting between them. For the CDR3, the DNA is TGCAGCGGTCAGGTGATAGGGGCGGAATCCTACGAGCAGTACTTC. Amino acids: CSGQVIGAESYEQYF.

A single count supports this clone. The chain has TRBV5-1 and TRBJ2-1, with D uncertain. The CDR3 is 12 amino acids. Germline V gives CDR1 SGHRS, CDR2 YFSETQ. Trimming stripped 2 bases from V and 6 bases from J, with 6 bases between. The chain's CDR3 is CASSFPGNEQFF. The CDR3 DNA is TGCGCCAGCAGCTTTCCCGGCAATGAGCAGTTCTTC.

The chain couples TRBV18 to TRBJ2-5; D is ambiguous. CDR3 length: 13 residues. Trimming stripped 3 bases from V and 1 base from J, with 6 bases between. CDR1 KGHSH and CDR2 LQKENI come from the germline V gene. This CDR3 reads CASSPGFQETQYF. CDR3 coding DNA: TGTGCCAGCTCACCCGGGTTCCAAGAGACCCAGTACTTC.

In its sample, this clone was seen once. The genes are TRBV29-1 and TRBJ1-1, with 7 bases aligning to TRBD1. Germline lookup yields CDR1 SQVTM and CDR2 ANQGSEA. The CDR3 is 16 residues long. V was pared by 6 bases and J by 1 base, with 14 bases of the junction left unmatched. The CDR3 spells CSVSPRQGLENTEAFF. As DNA, the CDR3 is TGCAGCGTGAGCCCTAGACAGGGCCTGGAGAACACTGAAGCTTTCTTT.

The V and J genes are TRBV7-9 and TRBJ1-1, with TRBD1 identical over 9 bases. With V trimmed by 4 bases and J by 4 bases, 10 bases remained unmatched. Germline lookup yields CDR1 SEHNR and CDR2 FQNEAQ (reference sequence). The CDR3 contains 16 residues. CDR3 amino acids: CASSSADRGGGTEAFF. Written as DNA, the CDR3 is TGTGCCAGCAGCTCGGCGGACAGGGGAGGGGGCACTGAAGCTTTCTTT.

The rearrangement uses TRBV19 and TRBJ1-4; 10 bases map to TRBD1. This CDR3 has 15 amino acids. From germline, CDR1 is LNHDA and CDR2 SQIVND (reference sequence). Trimming removed 7 bases from V and 8 bases from J; junction bases left unmatched: 10. CDR3 in DNA: TGTGCCAGTACTCCTGGGGACAGGGGATGGGAAAAACTGTTTTTT. Its translation is CASTPGDRGWEKLFF.